The TCR beta chain under discussion was sequenced for a study of blood T cell repertoires in COVID-19. The overall study: PBMCs, B-cell-depleted T cells, or T cells provided the cDNA or gDNA that made up the material.

This CDR3 has 15 amino acids. Per germline, CDR1 LNHDA and CDR2 SQIVND (reference sequence). Trimming at V came to 7 bases and at J to 7 bases, leaving 11 bases not matched to a gene. Per the study methods: Cell counts per sample came from amplifying reference gene primers. The assay was immunoSEQ multiplex PCR, and TCRdb's table has in-frame clones only and misses some. That table gives V, J and clone size, and the DNA gave D and trimming. The sample records about 120,000 clones, 70% to 90% being singletons. This clone was detected only once. This clonotype originated in a man in his 60s with acute or convalescent COVID-19. The sample comprised peripheral blood. The V call is TRBV19, the J call TRBJ2-2, with 8 bases fitting TRBD1. The CDR3 DNA follows: TGTGCCAGTACCCCTCGGACAGGGACCTACGGGGAGCTGTTTTTT. Translated: CASTPRTGTYGELFF. Based on the CDR3 plus reference TRBV19 and TRBJ2-2, the full variable domain is DGGITQSPKYLFRKEGQNVTLSCEQNLNHDAMYWYRQDPGQGLRLIYYSQIVNDFQKGDIAEGYSVSREKKESFPLTVTSAQKNPTAFYLCASTPRTGTYGELFFGEGSRLTVL.